Listed below are T cell receptor beta chains from one sample, sequenced in a study of blood T cells in healthy people across ages. TCRdb recomputed calls from the 5' RACE reads with MiXCR, one row per CDR3 protein. The sample holds about 1.1 million distinct CDR3 sequences; roughly two fifths are singletons and the top ten take 13%. The sequencing input was blood. Receptor source: a man aged 18 to 30 in good health. Both conserved end residues are part of each CDR3. A D gene is named only where the DNA matches it firmly. Only part of the rows carry a size: once, few, many, or a class if the clone is expanded.

CASNPVSFYNSPLHF TGTGCCAGCAACCCGGTCTCTTTTTATAATTCACCCCTCCACTTT TRBJ1-6 NA NA TRBV27
CASSFPAASQEAQYF TGTGCCAGCAGTTTCCCGGCAGCCTCCCAAGAGGCCCAGTACTTC TRBJ2-5 NA NA TRBV12-3/TRBV12-4
CATSRDQQGAEKLFF TGTGCCACCAGCAGAGATCAGCAGGGGGCTGAAAAACTGTTTTTT TRBJ1-4 NA TRBD1 TRBV15
CASSYSGGSYNEQFF TGTGCCAGCAGCTATAGCGGGGGATCCTACAATGAGCAGTTCTTC TRBJ2-1 many TRBD2 TRBV6-5
CASSYGRGYEQYF TGTGCCAGCAGTTACGGACGAGGCTACGAGCAGTACTTC TRBJ2-7 NA NA TRBV6-5
CASRAPGGGNEKLFF TGTGCCAGCAGGGCCCCAGGGGGGGGTAATGAAAAACTGTTTTTT TRBJ1-4 NA TRBD1 TRBV12-3/TRBV12-4
CSAQTGNQPQHF TGCAGTGCTCAGACGGGCAATCAGCCCCAGCATTTT TRBJ1-5 few NA TRBV20-1
CATGSPRETQYF TGTGCCACCGGAAGCCCAAGAGAGACCCAGTACTTC TRBJ2-5 NA NA TRBV10-3
CASSYSLGTGPNEQFF TGTGCCAGCAGTTACTCGTTGGGGACAGGGCCTAATGAGCAGTTCTTC TRBJ2-1 few TRBD1 TRBV6-6
CASSQDPLYNEQYF TGCGCCAGCAGCCAAGATCCCTTGTACAATGAGCAGTACTTC TRBJ2-4 NA NA TRBV4-1
CASSSTLDRGWGKNIQYF TGTGCCAGCAGCTCAACCCTCGACAGGGGATGGGGCAAAAACATTCAGTACTTC TRBJ2-4 few TRBD1 TRBV6-1
CSAAKETGNTEAFF TGCAGTGCCGCAAAGGAAACAGGCAACACTGAAGCTTTCTTT TRBJ1-1 NA NA TRBV20-1
CASSYSRGTTDTQYF TGTGCCAGCAGTTACTCGAGGGGGACCACAGATACGCAGTATTTT TRBJ2-3 many NA TRBV6-5
CASSYSRSGLTDTQYF TGTGCCAGCAGTTACTCTAGGTCGGGCCTAACAGATACGCAGTATTTT TRBJ2-3 few NA TRBV6-2/TRBV6-3
CASSQDGSEQFF TGCGCCAGCAGCCAAGATGGAAGTGAGCAGTTCTTC TRBJ2-1 NA NA TRBV4-3
CASSLNAGTVLYEQYF TGCGCCAGCAGCCTTAACGCCGGGACCGTCCTCTACGAGCAGTACTTC TRBJ2-7 few NA TRBV4-3
CASVGLAGGPYNEQFF TGTGCCAGCGTGGGACTAGCGGGGGGGCCCTACAATGAGCAGTTCTTC TRBJ2-1 many TRBD2 TRBV6-1
CASSQDLPRPSEAFF TGTGCCAGCAGCCAAGATCTCCCCAGGCCCAGTGAAGCTTTCTTT TRBJ1-1 NA NA TRBV4-2
CASSFSAPYYGYTF TGTGCCAGCAGTTTTTCGGCGCCCTACTATGGCTACACCTTC TRBJ1-2 NA NA TRBV12-3/TRBV12-4
CASSEQIFTGELFF TGTGCCAGCAGTGAACAGATCTTCACCGGGGAGCTGTTTTTT TRBJ2-2 few NA TRBV6-1
CSAKSTGTAERRAMGYTF TGCAGTGCTAAATCTACCGGGACAGCCGAGAGAAGAGCTATGGGGTACACCTTC TRBJ1-2 NA TRBD1 TRBV20-1
CASSPVQTNEKLFF TGTGCCAGCAGCCCGGTTCAGACTAATGAAAAACTGTTTTTT TRBJ1-4 few NA TRBV14
CASGVGLAYEQYF TGTGCTAGTGGTGTGGGACTGGCCTACGAGCAGTACTTC TRBJ2-7 NA NA TRBV12-5
CASSEARRNFNEQYF TGTGCCAGCAGTGAAGCCCGGCGGAATTTCAATGAGCAGTACTTC TRBJ2-7 NA NA TRBV2
CASSLRTSGAYNEQYF TGCGCCAGCAGCCTCCGGACTAGCGGGGCCTACAATGAGCAGTACTTC TRBJ2-7 NA TRBD2 TRBV4-3
CASSLDTRAYEQYF TGCGCCAGCAGCTTGGATACCAGGGCCTACGAGCAGTACTTC TRBJ2-7 NA NA TRBV5-1
CSVGTWNTEAFF TGCAGCGTCGGGACCTGGAACACTGAAGCTTTCTTT TRBJ1-1 NA NA TRBV29-1
CASSFVTGGQEKLFF TGTGCCAGCAGCTTCGTGACAGGGGGCCAGGAAAAACTGTTTTTT TRBJ1-4 NA TRBD1 TRBV7-2
CASQGTSAKNYYPDTQYF TGTGCCAGCCAGGGGACTAGCGCCAAAAATTACTACCCAGATACGCAGTATTTT TRBJ2-3 few TRBD2 TRBV12-3/TRBV12-4
CASSSGGSAYGYTF TGTGCCAGCAGTTCCGGGGGTTCAGCCTATGGCTACACCTTC TRBJ1-2 NA NA TRBV6-5
CASSLGGVENIQYF TGTGCCAGCAGCTTAGGGGGAGTCGAAAACATTCAGTACTTC TRBJ2-4 few NA TRBV7-9
CASSGQGGINEKLFF TGTGCCAGCAGCGGCCAGGGGGGAATTAATGAAAAACTGTTTTTT TRBJ1-4 few TRBD1 TRBV7-2
CASRTGHATNEKLFF TGTGCCAGCAGGACAGGGCATGCAACTAATGAAAAACTGTTTTTT TRBJ1-4 few TRBD1 TRBV25-1
CASTQWGYEQYF TGTGCCAGCACTCAATGGGGGTACGAGCAGTACTTC TRBJ2-7 NA NA TRBV6-2/TRBV6-3
CASSSWTSGKTGELFF TGTGCCAGCAGTTCCTGGACTAGCGGGAAAACCGGGGAGCTGTTTTTT TRBJ2-2 few TRBD2 TRBV27
CASSQNTGVEKLFF TGTGCCAGCAGCCAAAACACAGGGGTTGAAAAACTGTTTTTT TRBJ1-4 NA TRBD1 TRBV14
CSARFRTGDYGYTF TGCAGTGCTAGATTCCGGACAGGAGACTATGGCTACACCTTC TRBJ1-2 few TRBD1 TRBV20-1
CSAPITSGGINEQFF TGCAGTGCCCCCATTACTAGCGGGGGGATCAATGAGCAGTTCTTC TRBJ2-1 NA TRBD2 TRBV20-1
CSASRVGQPQHF TGCAGTGCTAGCCGGGTAGGTCAGCCCCAGCATTTT TRBJ1-5 NA NA TRBV20-1
CASSQDPDSSMNTEAFF TGTGCCAGCAGCCAAGACCCGGACAGTTCAATGAACACTGAAGCTTTCTTT TRBJ1-1 NA NA TRBV4-2
CSAREDPTGYGYTF TGCAGTGCGAGGGAAGACCCCACGGGTTATGGCTACACCTTC TRBJ1-2 few NA TRBV20-1